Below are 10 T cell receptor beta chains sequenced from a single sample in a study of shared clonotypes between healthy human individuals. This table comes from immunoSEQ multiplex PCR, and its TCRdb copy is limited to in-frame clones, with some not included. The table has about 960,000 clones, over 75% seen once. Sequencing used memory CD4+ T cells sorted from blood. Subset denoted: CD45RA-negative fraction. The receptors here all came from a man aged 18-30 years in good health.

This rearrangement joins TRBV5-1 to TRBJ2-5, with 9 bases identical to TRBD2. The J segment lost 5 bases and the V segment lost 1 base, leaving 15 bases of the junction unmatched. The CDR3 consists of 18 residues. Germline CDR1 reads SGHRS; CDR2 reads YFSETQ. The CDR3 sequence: CASSLPGPAGGRRETQYF. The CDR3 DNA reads TGCGCCAGCAGCTTGCCGGGTCCTGCGGGAGGGCGACGGGAGACCCAGTACTTC.

The CDR3: CASSPGTSGRLGEQYF. The CDR3 DNA sequence: TGTGCCAGCAGCCCAGGGACTAGCGGGAGACTAGGGGAGCAGTACTTC. The rearrangement uses TRBV7-9 and TRBJ2-7, with 14 bases that match TRBD2. Trimming cost V 5 bases and J 7 bases; bases outside gene matches: 10. Germline loops: CDR1 SEHNR, CDR2 FQNEAQ (reference sequence). This CDR3 spans 16 amino acids.

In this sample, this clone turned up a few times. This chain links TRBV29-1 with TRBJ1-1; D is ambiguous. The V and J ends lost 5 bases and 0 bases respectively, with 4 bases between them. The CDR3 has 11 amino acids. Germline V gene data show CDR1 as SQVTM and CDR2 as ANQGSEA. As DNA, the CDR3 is TGCAGCGTTCAAATGAACACTGAAGCTTTCTTT. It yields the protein CSVQMNTEAFF.

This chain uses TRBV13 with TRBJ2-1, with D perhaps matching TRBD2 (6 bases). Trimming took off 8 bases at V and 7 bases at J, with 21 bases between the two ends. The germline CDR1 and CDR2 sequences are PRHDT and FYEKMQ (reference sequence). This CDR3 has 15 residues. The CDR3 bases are TGTGCCAGCGGGGCGGAGGGTTCCAGCGAGAATGAGCAGTTCTTC. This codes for CASGAEGSSENEQFF.

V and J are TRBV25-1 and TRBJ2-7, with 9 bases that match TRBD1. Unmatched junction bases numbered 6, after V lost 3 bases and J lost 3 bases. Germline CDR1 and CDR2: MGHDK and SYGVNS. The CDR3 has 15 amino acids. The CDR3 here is CASSDPTGGSYEQYF. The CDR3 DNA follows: TGTGCCAGCAGTGACCCGACAGGGGGAAGCTACGAGCAGTACTTC.

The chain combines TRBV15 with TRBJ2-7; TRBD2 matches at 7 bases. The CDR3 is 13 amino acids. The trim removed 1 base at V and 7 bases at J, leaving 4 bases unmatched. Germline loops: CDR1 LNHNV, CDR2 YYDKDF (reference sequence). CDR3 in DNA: TGTGCCACCAGCAGAGCGGGGGGAGGGGAGCAGTACTTC. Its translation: CATSRAGGGEQYF.

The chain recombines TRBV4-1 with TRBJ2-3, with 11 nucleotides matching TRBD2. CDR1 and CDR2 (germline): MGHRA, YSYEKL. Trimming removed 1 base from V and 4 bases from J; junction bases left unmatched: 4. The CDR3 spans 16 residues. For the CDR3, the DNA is TGCGCCAGCAGCCAAGTAACTAGCGGGGGCCCAGATACGCAGTATTTT. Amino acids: CASSQVTSGGPDTQYF.

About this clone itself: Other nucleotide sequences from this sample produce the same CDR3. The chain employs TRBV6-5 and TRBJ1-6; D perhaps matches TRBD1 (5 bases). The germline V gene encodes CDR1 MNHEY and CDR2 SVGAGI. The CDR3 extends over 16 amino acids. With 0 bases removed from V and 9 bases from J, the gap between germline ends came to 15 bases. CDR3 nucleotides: TGTGCCAGCAGTTACTCGAGGGGAGGGGAGGGTTCACCCCTCCACTTT. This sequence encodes CASSYSRGGEGSPLHF.

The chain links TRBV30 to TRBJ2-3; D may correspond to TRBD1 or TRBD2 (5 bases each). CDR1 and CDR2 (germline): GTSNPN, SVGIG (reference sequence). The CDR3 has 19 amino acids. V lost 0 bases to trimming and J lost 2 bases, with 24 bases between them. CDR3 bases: TGTGCCTGGAGTGTACGAGGTGCGGTCGCTTACGGGGCCACAGATACGCAGTATTTT. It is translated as CAWSVRGAVAYGATDTQYF.

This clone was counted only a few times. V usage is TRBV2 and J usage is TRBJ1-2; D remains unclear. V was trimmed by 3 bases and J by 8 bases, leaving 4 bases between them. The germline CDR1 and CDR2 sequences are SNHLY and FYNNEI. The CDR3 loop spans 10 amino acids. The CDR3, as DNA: TGTGCCAGCAGTGAGACCGGCTACACCTTC. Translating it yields CASSETGYTF.